The 12 T cell receptor beta chains given below trace back to one sample, sequenced in a study of blood T cell repertoires in COVID-19. Sequenced by immunoSEQ multiplex PCR; TCRdb stores in-frame clones only, minus some. The table has a few hundred thousand clones, more than 85% seen once; the top ten hold 2.5% to 3%. Sequencing input: PBMCs or T cells enriched from blood (not recorded which). The receptor set was obtained from a young woman who had recovered from COVID-19.

V usage is TRBV28 and J usage is TRBJ2-7; 8 bases match TRBD1. CDR3 length equals 15 residues. With 4 bases clipped from V and 1 base from J, the junction kept 6 bases outside the gene matches. Germline V gene data show CDR1 as MDHEN and CDR2 as SYDVKM. The CDR3 here is CASSSTGARSYEQYF. The CDR3 DNA sequence: TGTGCCAGCAGTTCGACAGGGGCGCGTTCCTACGAGCAGTACTTC.

CDR3 sequence: CASSSTETYNEQFF. The CDR3 coding sequence is TGTGCCAGCAGCTCTACAGAGACCTACAATGAGCAGTTCTTC. The rearrangement links TRBV11-2 to TRBJ2-1; D is unclear. V lost 4 bases to trimming and J lost 2 bases, with 9 bases between them. CDR3 size: 14 residues. Germline V gene data show CDR1 as SGHAT and CDR2 as FQNNGV.

On this clone itself: Different DNA sequences within this sample yield the same CDR3. The chain combines TRBV7-9 with TRBJ1-5; 10 bases are a match to TRBD1. Per germline, CDR1 SEHNR and CDR2 FQNEAQ (reference sequence). The V segment lost 6 bases and the J segment 7 bases; nucleotides outside the gene matches: 9. The CDR3 is made up of 15 amino acids. The CDR3 DNA reads TGTGCCAGCAGTTTGACAGGGGGCGAGGGGCAGCCCCAGCATTTT. It is translated as CASSLTGGEGQPQHF.

The rearrangement links TRBV28 to TRBJ2-1; possibly TRBD1 for D (5 bases). V lost 3 bases and J 5 bases, leaving 11 bases between the germline ends. The CDR3 extends over 14 amino acids. CDR1 is MDHEN and CDR2 is SYDVKM in the germline V gene. CDR3 protein: CASSFQGGHNEQFF. The CDR3 nucleotides read TGTGCCAGCAGTTTCCAGGGTGGACACAATGAGCAGTTCTTC.

The CDR3 coding sequence is TGCGCCAGCAGCTTGGCCCGGACAGGACCTACTGAAGCTTTCTTT. Translating it yields CASSLARTGPTEAFF. V usage is TRBV5-1 and J usage is TRBJ1-1, with TRBD1 matching 7 bases. V was clipped by 0 bases and J by 5 bases; unmatched bases: 7. CDR3 length: 15 amino acids. In germline, CDR1 is SGHRS, CDR2 YFSETQ. Filled out from reference TRBV5-1 and TRBJ1-1, the complete variable domain reads KAGVTQTPRYLIKTRGQQVTLSCSPISGHRSVSWYQQTPGQGLQFLFEYFSETQRNKGNFPGRFSGRQFSNSRSEMNVSTLELGDSALYLCASSLARTGPTEAFFGQGTRLTVV.

V is TRBV5-1 and J is TRBJ1-3; D remains unclear. Germline V gene data show CDR1 as SGHRS and CDR2 as YFSETQ. The length of the CDR3 is 15 residues. Between the trimmed V and J ends, which lost 4 bases and 0 bases, there was a span of 11 bases. The DNA for the CDR3 is TGCGCCAGCAGCGTTGACTGGAGCTCTGGAAACACCATATATTTT. Translating it yields CASSVDWSSGNTIYF.

This clone was picked up a small number of times. The chain carries TRBV27 and TRBJ2-1; 11 positions match TRBD2. The CDR3 is 15 residues long. Germline trimming cut 5 bases from V and 4 bases from J; bases unmatched to any gene: 4. Germline V gives CDR1 MNHEY, CDR2 SMNVEV (reference sequence). The CDR3 spells CASSPVAGGYNEQFF. The DNA for the CDR3 is TGTGCCAGCAGTCCAGTAGCGGGAGGGTACAATGAGCAGTTCTTC.

The J gene is TRBJ2-7, the V gene TRBV18, with TRBD1 matching over 7 bases. This CDR3 contains 14 residues. Germline V lookup: CDR1 KGHSH, CDR2 LQKENI. Germline trimming cut 4 bases from V and 2 bases from J; bases unmatched to any gene: 5. CDR3 bases: TGTGCCAGCTCACAGTCTACAGGGGCCTACGAGCAGTACTTC. Translating gives CASSQSTGAYEQYF.

The chain couples TRBV5-6 to TRBJ1-3; possibly TRBD1 for D (5 bases). Germline assignment: CDR1 SGHDT and CDR2 YYEEEE. The CDR3 runs 16 residues. Trimming removed 0 bases from V and 0 bases from J, with 10 bases in between. The CDR3 is CASSLGQIFSGNTIYF. The CDR3, as DNA: TGTGCCAGCAGCTTGGGACAGATCTTCTCTGGAAACACCATATATTTT.

The rearrangement joins TRBV30 to TRBJ2-7, with TRBD1 identical over 11 bases. The ends lost 2 bases at V and 3 bases at J; junction bases unmatched: 3. In germline, CDR1 is GTSNPN, CDR2 SVGIG (reference sequence). The CDR3 has 14 residues. DNA of the CDR3: TGTGCCTGGAGTATAGGGACAGGGGGCTACGAGCAGTACTTC. This sequence encodes CAWSIGTGGYEQYF.

In nucleotides, the CDR3 is TGCAGCGTTCGACAGTATAATTCACCCCTCCACTTT. It codes for CSVRQYNSPLHF. The chain couples TRBV29-1 to TRBJ1-6, with D maybe TRBD1 (5 bases). The CDR3 sequence is 12 residues long. Trimming removed 5 bases from V and 4 bases from J, with 6 bases in between. Germline V gives CDR1 SQVTM, CDR2 ANQGSEA.

This chain joins TRBV4-2 and TRBJ1-2, with TRBD1 matching 7 bases. CDR3 length: 14 residues. The germline gives CDR1 LGHNA, CDR2 YNFKEQ. The V segment lost 5 bases and the J segment 10 bases; nucleotides outside the gene matches: 13. The CDR3: CASSTRTGWEAYTF. For the CDR3, the DNA is TGTGCCAGCAGCACTCGGACAGGATGGGAAGCCTACACCTTC.